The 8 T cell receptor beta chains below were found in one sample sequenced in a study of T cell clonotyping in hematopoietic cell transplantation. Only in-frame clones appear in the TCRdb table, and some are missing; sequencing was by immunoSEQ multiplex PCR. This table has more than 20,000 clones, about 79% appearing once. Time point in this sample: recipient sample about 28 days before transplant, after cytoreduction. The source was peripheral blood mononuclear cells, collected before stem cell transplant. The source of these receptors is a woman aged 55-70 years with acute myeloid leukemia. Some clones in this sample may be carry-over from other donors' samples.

CDR3 residues: CSVGGQTGQPQHF. CDR3 bases: TGCAGCGTTGGGGGACAGACAGGGCAGCCCCAGCATTTT. The chain links TRBV29-1 to TRBJ1-5; 7 bases line up with TRBD1. This CDR3 has 13 residues. V gave up 4 bases and J gave up 7 bases; unmatched junction bases: 7. Germline V gene lookup returns CDR1 SQVTM and CDR2 ANQGSEA.

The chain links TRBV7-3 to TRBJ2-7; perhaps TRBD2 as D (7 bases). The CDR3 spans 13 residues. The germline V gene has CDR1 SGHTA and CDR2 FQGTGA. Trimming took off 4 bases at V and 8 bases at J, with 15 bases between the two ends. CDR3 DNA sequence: TGTGCCAGCAGCTCGCAAGGGGGGGGGCAGCAGTACTTC. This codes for CASSSQGGGQQYF.

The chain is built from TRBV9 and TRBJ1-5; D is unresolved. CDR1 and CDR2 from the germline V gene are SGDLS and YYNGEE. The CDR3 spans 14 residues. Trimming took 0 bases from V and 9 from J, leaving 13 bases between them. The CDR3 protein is CASSVGGNRGPQHF. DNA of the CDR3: TGTGCCAGCAGCGTAGGGGGAAACCGTGGGCCCCAGCATTTT.

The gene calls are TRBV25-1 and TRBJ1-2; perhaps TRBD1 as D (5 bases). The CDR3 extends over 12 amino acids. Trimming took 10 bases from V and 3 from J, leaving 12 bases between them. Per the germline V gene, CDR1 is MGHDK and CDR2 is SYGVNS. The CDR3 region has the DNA TGTGCCACGGGGGGAGGTTACTATGGCTACACCTTC. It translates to CATGGGYYGYTF.

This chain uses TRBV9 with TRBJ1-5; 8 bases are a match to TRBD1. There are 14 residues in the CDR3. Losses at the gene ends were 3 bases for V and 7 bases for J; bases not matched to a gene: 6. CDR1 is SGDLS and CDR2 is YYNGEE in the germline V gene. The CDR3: CASSASGGEQPQHF. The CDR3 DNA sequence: TGTGCCAGCAGCGCGTCAGGGGGCGAGCAGCCCCAGCATTTT.

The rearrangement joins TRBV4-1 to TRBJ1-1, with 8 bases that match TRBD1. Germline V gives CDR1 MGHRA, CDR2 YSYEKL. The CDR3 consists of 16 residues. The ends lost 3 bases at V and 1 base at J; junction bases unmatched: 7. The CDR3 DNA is TGCGCCAGCAGCCATCCTACGACAGGGGCGAACACTGAAGCTTTCTTT. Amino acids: CASSHPTTGANTEAFF.

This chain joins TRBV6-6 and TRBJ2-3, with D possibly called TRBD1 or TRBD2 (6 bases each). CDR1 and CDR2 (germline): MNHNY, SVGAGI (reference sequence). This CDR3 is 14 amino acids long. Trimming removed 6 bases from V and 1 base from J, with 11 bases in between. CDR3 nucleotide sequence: TGTGCCAGCAGCTTCGGGGGCCGCACAGATACGCAGTATTTT. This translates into CASSFGGRTDTQYF.

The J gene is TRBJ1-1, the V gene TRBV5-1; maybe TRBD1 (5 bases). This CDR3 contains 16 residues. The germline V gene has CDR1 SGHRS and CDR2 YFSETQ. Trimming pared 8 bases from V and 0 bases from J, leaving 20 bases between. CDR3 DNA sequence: TGCGCCAGTAGCGCCGGGACGGCTTCCATGAACACTGAAGCTTTCTTT. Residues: CASSAGTASMNTEAFF. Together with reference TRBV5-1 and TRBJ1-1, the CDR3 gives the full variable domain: KAGVTQTPRYLIKTRGQQVTLSCSPISGHRSVSWYQQTPGQGLQFLFEYFSETQRNKGNFPGRFSGRQFSNSRSEMNVSTLELGDSALYLCASSAGTASMNTEAFFGQGTRLTVV.